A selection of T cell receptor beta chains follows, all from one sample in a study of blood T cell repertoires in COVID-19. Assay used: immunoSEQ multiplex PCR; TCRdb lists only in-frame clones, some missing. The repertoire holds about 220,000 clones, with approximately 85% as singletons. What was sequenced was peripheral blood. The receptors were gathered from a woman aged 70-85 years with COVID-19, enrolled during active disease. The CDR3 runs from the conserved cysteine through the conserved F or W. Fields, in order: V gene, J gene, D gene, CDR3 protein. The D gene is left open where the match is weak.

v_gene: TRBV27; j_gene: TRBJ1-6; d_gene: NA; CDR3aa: CATCKEVREGSPLHF
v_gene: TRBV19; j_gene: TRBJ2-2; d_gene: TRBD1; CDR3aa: CASSTRWTGRHAGELFF
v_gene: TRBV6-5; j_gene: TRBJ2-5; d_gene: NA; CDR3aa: CASSYRFGETQYF
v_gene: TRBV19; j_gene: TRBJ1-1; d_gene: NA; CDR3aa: CASSIAGGPEAFF
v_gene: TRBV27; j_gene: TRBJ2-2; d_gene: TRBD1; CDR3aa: CASSTRDREIGELFF
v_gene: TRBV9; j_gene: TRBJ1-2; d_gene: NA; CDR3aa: CASSASYGYTF
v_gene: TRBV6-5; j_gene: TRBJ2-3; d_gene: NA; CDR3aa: CASRILQGTDTQYF
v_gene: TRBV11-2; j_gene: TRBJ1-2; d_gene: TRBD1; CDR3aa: CASSWTGAGYTF
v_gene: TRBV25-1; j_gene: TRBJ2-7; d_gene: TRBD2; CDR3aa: CASSELTSGKMYEQYF
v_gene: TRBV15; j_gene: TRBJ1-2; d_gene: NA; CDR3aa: CATSRDSGQIYGYTF
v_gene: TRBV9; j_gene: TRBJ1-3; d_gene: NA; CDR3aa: CASSVLPWSFSGNTIYF
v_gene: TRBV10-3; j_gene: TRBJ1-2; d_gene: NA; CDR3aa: CAISESNRGHGYTF
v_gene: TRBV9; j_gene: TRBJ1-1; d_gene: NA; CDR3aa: CASSVSNRVLNTEAFF
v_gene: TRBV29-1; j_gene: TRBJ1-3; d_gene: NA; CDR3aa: CSVADTGGNTIYF
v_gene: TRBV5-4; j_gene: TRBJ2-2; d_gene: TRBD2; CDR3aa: CASSPGLAANTGELFF
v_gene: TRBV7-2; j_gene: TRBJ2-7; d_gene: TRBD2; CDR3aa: CASNSAGSGTVYEQYF
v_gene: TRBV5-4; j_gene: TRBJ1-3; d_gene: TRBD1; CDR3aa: CASSLRQGAHSGNTIYF
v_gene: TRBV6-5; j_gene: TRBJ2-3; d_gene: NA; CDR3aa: CVSLSGSTYTDTQYF
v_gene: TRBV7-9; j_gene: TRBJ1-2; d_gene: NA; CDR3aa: CASSLSQGSGYTF
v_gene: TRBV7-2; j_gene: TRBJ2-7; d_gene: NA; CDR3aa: CASSFSSQNSEQYF
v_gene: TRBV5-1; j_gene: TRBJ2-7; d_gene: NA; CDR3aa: CASSPSLTTYEQYF
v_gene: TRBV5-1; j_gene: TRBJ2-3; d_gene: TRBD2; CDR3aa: CASSQTSGYYSTDTQYF
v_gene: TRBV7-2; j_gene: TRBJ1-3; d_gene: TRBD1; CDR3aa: CASSPTGYSGNTIYF
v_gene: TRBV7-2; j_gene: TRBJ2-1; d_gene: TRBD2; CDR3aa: CASSSGSPGLAVYEQFF
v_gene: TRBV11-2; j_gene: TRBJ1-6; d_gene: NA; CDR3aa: CASRQSSYNSPLHF
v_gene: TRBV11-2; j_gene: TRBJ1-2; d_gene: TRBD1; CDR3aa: CASSLWGTGALYGYTF
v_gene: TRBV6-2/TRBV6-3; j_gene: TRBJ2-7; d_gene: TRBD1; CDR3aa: CASSYPGQGDSYEQYF
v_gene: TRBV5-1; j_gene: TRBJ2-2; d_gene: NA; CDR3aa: CASSLESLGGYNTGELFF
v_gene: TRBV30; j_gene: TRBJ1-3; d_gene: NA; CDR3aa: CAWSAGSGNTIYF
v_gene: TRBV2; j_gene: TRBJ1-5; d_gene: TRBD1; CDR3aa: CASRLTGTNQPQHF
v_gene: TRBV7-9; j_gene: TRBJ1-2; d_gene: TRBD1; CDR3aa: CASSPRTGENYGYTF
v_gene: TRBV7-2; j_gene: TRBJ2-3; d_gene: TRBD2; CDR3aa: CASRLAGGPGTQYF
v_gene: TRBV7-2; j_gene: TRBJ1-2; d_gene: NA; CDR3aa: CASRPGGSYGYTF
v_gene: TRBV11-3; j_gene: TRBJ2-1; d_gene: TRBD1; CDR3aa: CASRSEQGAYNEQFF
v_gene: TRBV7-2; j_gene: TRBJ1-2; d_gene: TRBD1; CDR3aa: CASSLVAGGDGYTF
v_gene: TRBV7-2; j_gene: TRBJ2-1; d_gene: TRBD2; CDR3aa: CASSLAPGGYNEQFF
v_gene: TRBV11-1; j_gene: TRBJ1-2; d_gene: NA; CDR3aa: CASSRGTVGYTF
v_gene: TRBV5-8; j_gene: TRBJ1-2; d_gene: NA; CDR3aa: CASSLTPNREGNYGYTF
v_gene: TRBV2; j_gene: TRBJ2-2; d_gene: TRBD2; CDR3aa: CASEKLAGVGGELFF
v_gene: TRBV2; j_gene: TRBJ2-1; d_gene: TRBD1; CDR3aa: CASRRVDRGGGNEQFF
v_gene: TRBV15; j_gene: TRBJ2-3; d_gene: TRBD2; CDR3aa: CATSRGGRSTDTQYF
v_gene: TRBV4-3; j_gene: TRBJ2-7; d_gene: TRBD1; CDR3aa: CASSQGARGRNEQYF
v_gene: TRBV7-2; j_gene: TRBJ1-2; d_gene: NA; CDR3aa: CASSLTLANYGYTF
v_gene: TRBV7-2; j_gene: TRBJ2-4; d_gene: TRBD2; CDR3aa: CASSSSGGPKNIQYF
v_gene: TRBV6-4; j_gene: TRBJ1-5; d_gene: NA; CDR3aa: CASSDSYRVDQPQHF
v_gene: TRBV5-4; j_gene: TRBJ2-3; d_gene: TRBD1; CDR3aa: CASSYGTGKGDTQYF
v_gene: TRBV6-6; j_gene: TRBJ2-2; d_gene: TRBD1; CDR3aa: CALRGTGGAGELFF
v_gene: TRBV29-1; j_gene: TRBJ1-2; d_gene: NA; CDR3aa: CSVEDYGRDGYTF
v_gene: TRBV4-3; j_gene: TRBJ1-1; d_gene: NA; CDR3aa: CASSQVAIRTEAFF
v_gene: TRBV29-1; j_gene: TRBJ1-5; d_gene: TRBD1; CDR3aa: CSVAQSNRGQPQHF
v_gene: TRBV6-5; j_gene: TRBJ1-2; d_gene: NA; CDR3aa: CASRKTGQYGYTF
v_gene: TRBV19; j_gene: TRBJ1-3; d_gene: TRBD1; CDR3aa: CASSILGQGIENTIYF
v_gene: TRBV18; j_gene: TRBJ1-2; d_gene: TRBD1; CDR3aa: CASSRTGDDYGYTF
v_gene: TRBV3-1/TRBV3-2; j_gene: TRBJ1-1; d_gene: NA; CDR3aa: CASSSPGGRRNTEAFF
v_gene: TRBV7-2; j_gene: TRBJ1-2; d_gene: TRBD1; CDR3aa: CASSPNRGDYGYTF
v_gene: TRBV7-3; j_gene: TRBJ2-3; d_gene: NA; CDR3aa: CASSTNWGPSTDTQYF
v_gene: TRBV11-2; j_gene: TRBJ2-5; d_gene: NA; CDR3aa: CASSLGAGAVETQYF